The 22 T cell receptor beta chains listed next were all sequenced from one sample in a study of blood T cell repertoires in COVID-19. Sequencing was performed with immunoSEQ multiplex PCR; in TCRdb, only in-frame clones are kept and a portion is missing. The table records roughly 99,000 clones, 79% of them present only once. The sequenced sample was peripheral blood. The source of these receptors is a woman older than 75 with active or convalescent COVID-19.

This clone was observed a single time. The V call is TRBV2, the J call TRBJ1-2, with TRBD1 as a possible D gene (6 bases). This CDR3 spans 12 amino acids. Germline CDR1 is SNHLY and CDR2 is FYNNEI. Trimming removed 5 bases from V and 6 bases from J, with 10 bases in between. The CDR3 is CASSTGWDGYTF. In nucleotides, the CDR3 is TGTGCCAGCAGTACAGGGTGGGATGGCTACACCTTC. Full variable domain (missing parts from reference TRBV2 and TRBJ1-2): EPEVTQTPSHQVTQMGQEVILRCVPISNHLYFYWYRQILGQKVEFLVSFYNNEISEKSEIFDDQFSVERPDGSNFTLKIRSTKLEDSAMYFCASSTGWDGYTFGSGTRLTVV.

The chain uses TRBV19 and TRBJ2-3; D is unresolved. V was trimmed by 5 bases and J by 1 base, leaving 13 bases between them. This CDR3 is built from 15 residues. CDR1 and CDR2 from the germline V gene are LNHDA and SQIVND (reference sequence). The CDR3 DNA follows: TGTGCCAGTAGTGACCCGCGGCGTGGCACAGATACGCAGTATTTT. The encoded protein is CASSDPRRGTDTQYF. Full variable domain (missing parts from reference TRBV19 and TRBJ2-3): DGGITQSPKYLFRKEGQNVTLSCEQNLNHDAMYWYRQDPGQGLRLIYYSQIVNDFQKGDIAEGYSVSREKKESFPLTVTSAQKNPTAFYLCASSDPRRGTDTQYFGPGTRLTVL.

J is TRBJ1-2 and V is TRBV12-3 or TRBV12-4, with D unclear. There are 12 residues in the CDR3. Trimming removed 1 base at V and 5 bases at J, with 5 bases between. As DNA, the CDR3 is TGTGCCAGCAGTTTAGTCGGTTATGGCTACACCTTC. It yields the protein CASSLVGYGYTF.

The V and J genes are TRBV11-2 and TRBJ1-4; D gene uncertain. This CDR3 contains 14 residues. CDR1 and CDR2 (germline): SGHAT, FQNNGV. With 5 bases removed from V and 7 bases from J, the gap between germline ends came to 14 bases. The CDR3 spells CASSPPAGGEKLFF. CDR3 coding DNA: TGTGCCAGCAGCCCCCCCGCCGGAGGTGAAAAACTGTTTTTT.

This clone was picked up a small number of times. V usage is TRBV11-2 and J usage is TRBJ2-3; 9 bases map to TRBD1. Trimming took 1 base from V and 2 from J; bases not matched to a gene: 4. Germline loops: CDR1 SGHAT, CDR2 FQNNGV. The CDR3 sequence is 16 residues long. This chain's CDR3 is CASSLGRDRVTDTQYF. The CDR3 DNA is TGTGCCAGCAGCTTAGGCCGGGACAGGGTCACAGATACGCAGTATTTT. Drawing the rest from reference TRBV11-2 and TRBJ2-3, the complete variable domain is EAGVAQSPRYKIIEKRQSVAFWCNPISGHATLYWYQQILGQGPKLLIQFQNNGVVDDSQLPKDRFSAERLKGVDSTLKIQPAKLEDSAVYLCASSLGRDRVTDTQYFGPGTRLTVL.

J is TRBJ2-7 and V is TRBV18; 7 bases fit TRBD2. The length of the CDR3 is 14 residues. Per the germline V gene, CDR1 is KGHSH and CDR2 is LQKENI. Trimming at V came to 3 bases and at J to 4 bases, leaving 6 bases not matched to a gene. CDR3 coding DNA: TGTGCCAGCTCACCGCCGGGACTACCTTACGAGCAGTACTTC. Protein sequence: CASSPPGLPYEQYF.

CDR3 sequence (DNA): TGTGCCAGCAGCTTAGTCCAGGACAGGGGGCGAGCATCTATCTACGAGCAGTACTTC. Protein product: CASSLVQDRGRASIYEQYF. This sequence joins TRBV7-8 and TRBJ2-7; TRBD1 matches at 11 bases. V was clipped by 1 base and J by 3 bases; unmatched bases: 14. This CDR3 has 19 residues. Looked up from germline, CDR1 is SGHVS and CDR2 is FQNEAQ.

The J gene is TRBJ2-7, the V gene TRBV5-6; TRBD1 aligns across 7 bases. J lost 2 bases, V lost 2 bases, and 7 bases had no gene match. The CDR3 has 15 amino acids. CDR1 and CDR2 (germline): SGHDT, YYEEEE. The CDR3 region has the DNA TGTGCCAGCAGCTTACGACAGGGTCTGCCCTACGAGCAGTACTTC. This codes for CASSLRQGLPYEQYF.

J is TRBJ2-1 and V is TRBV7-3, with a weak D call TRBD2 (6 bases). In germline, CDR1 is SGHTA, CDR2 FQGTGA. The CDR3 is 15 residues long. Trimming cost V 5 bases and J 4 bases, with 15 bases left between them. In nucleotides, the CDR3 is TGTGCCAGCAGCCCCCCGGGACTTACATACAATGAGCAGTTCTTC. Protein product: CASSPPGLTYNEQFF.

The chain uses TRBV2 and TRBJ1-5, with 10 bases fitting TRBD1. V was clipped by 6 bases and J by 2 bases; unmatched bases: 10. CDR1 and CDR2 from the germline V gene are SNHLY and FYNNEI. The CDR3 spans 17 residues. CDR3 protein: CASSGDRGTLGNQPQHF. CDR3 DNA sequence: TGTGCCAGCAGCGGGGACAGGGGCACCCTTGGCAATCAGCCCCAGCATTTT.

The V call is TRBV3-1 (or the pseudogene TRBV3-2), the J call TRBJ2-7; 8 nucleotides match TRBD2. The CDR3 is 16 amino acids. CDR1 LGHDT and CDR2 YNNKEL come from the germline V gene (reference sequence). V lost 8 bases and J lost 0; bases outside the gene matches: 12. The CDR3 is CASWRILAAYSYEQYF. In DNA, the CDR3 is TGTGCCAGCTGGAGGATACTAGCGGCATACTCCTACGAGCAGTACTTC.

In the case of this clone: One junction end disagrees with the germline gene, perhaps due to a read error. The rearrangement uses TRBV5-1 and TRBJ2-3; 14 positions match TRBD2. The CDR3 covers 15 residues. Germline CDR1 is SGHRS and CDR2 is YFSETQ. The DNA for the CDR3 is TGTGCCAGCAGCTTGGTGGGACTAGCGGGAGAAACGCAGTATTTT. Amino acids: CASSLVGLAGETQYF.

This chain connects TRBV19 to TRBJ1-1; possibly TRBD1 for D (5 bases). Germline assignment: CDR1 LNHDA and CDR2 SQIVND (reference sequence). The CDR3 consists of 15 residues. V was cut by 3 bases and J by 1 base, with 12 bases left in between. CDR3 sequence: CASSIQGNTNTEAFF. Here the CDR3 DNA reads TGTGCCAGTAGTATCCAGGGAAACACGAACACTGAAGCTTTCTTT.

V gene TRBV18 combines with J gene TRBJ2-7; D perhaps matches TRBD1 (5 bases). V was cut by 4 bases and J by 2 bases, with 9 bases left in between. The CDR3 is made up of 13 amino acids. Germline V gene sequence: CDR1 KGHSH, CDR2 LQKENI. CDR3 coding DNA: TGTGCCAGCTCACTCAGCAGGGCCTACGAGCAGTACTTC. As protein: CASSLSRAYEQYF.

This clone occurred a few times. This chain links TRBV21-1 with TRBJ2-1; the table's D call, TRBD2, was not checked against the DNA. TRBV21-1 is marked as a pseudogene. The CDR3 spans 19 residues. The chain's CDR3 is CASSNPGWGGKLLDNEQFF. The CDR3 coding sequence is TGTGCCAGCAGCAATCCGGGATGGGGCGGGAAATTATTGGACAATGAGCAGTTCTTC.

The V and J genes are TRBV6-2 or TRBV6-3 and TRBJ2-1; tentatively, D is TRBD2 (6 bases). The V end lost 6 bases, the J end lost 6 bases, and 15 bases lay between the germline ends. In germline, CDR1 is MNHEY, CDR2 SVGEGT. This CDR3 is 14 amino acids long. The CDR3 bases are TGTGCCAGCAGCGTATTTAGGAGGGCCAATGAGCAGTTCTTC. Its protein is CASSVFRRANEQFF.

The rearrangement uses TRBV6-5 and TRBJ1-6, with 10 nucleotides matching TRBD1. The CDR3 is made up of 14 amino acids. Germline V gene lookup returns CDR1 MNHEY and CDR2 SVGAGI. V lost 5 bases to trimming and J lost 13 bases; unmatched junction nucleotides: 8. The CDR3 DNA reads TGTGCCAGCAGTCCCGGGACAGGGGATCTCCCCCTCCACTTT. Translating it yields CASSPGTGDLPLHF.

The chain couples TRBV7-3 to TRBJ2-1, with 8 bases lining up with TRBD2. The CDR3 is 18 amino acids. The trim removed 2 bases at V and 1 base at J, leaving 10 bases unmatched. CDR1 and CDR2 from the germline V gene are SGHTA and FQGTGA. The CDR3 nucleotides read TGTGCCAGCAGCTTAGGGGGGACTAGGTCGGGGTCCTACAATGAGCAGTTCTTC. Translated, it gives CASSLGGTRSGSYNEQFF.

This chain connects TRBV3-1 (or the pseudogene TRBV3-2) to TRBJ2-3; the D gene is possibly TRBD2 (6 bases). V was pared by 4 bases and J by 0 bases, with 14 bases between. CDR3 length: 16 residues. Germline V gives CDR1 LGHDT, CDR2 YNNKEL (reference sequence). The CDR3 loop reads CASSPSLAVSTDTQYF. CDR3 nucleotides: TGTGCCAGCAGCCCTTCCTTAGCGGTAAGCACAGATACGCAGTATTTT.

The chain recombines TRBV2 with TRBJ1-4; D uncertain. The CDR3 contains 13 residues. The V end lost 7 bases, the J end lost 8 bases, and 14 bases lay between the germline ends. Germline V gene data show CDR1 as SNHLY and CDR2 as FYNNEI. CDR3 loop: CASTNARGEKLFF. Written as DNA, the CDR3 is TGTGCCAGCACTAATGCGCGAGGGGAAAAACTGTTTTTT.

The gene calls are TRBV7-3 and TRBJ2-5; D possibly corresponds to TRBD1 (6 bases). V dropped 1 base and J dropped 5 bases, with 14 bases sitting between them. The CDR3 spans 15 residues. In germline, CDR1 is SGHTA, CDR2 FQGTGA. The chain's CDR3 is CASSLNMAGAETQYF. The DNA of the CDR3 is TGTGCCAGCAGCTTAAATATGGCAGGGGCGGAGACCCAGTACTTC.

The chain joins TRBV30 to TRBJ2-5; D perhaps matches TRBD1 (5 bases). Germline CDR1 GTSNPN, CDR2 SVGIG (reference sequence). The CDR3 runs to 12 residues. V lost 2 bases and J lost 1, with 5 bases in between. The CDR3 here is CAWSQGQETQYF. The CDR3 DNA follows: TGTGCCTGGAGTCAGGGCCAAGAGACCCAGTACTTC.